This record concerns one T cell receptor (beta chain) sequence. Its antigen is unidentified. This specimen comes from a study of cytomegalovirus exposure and HLA in healthy donors. Study observations and caveats: Later analysis identified a missense DCLRE1C variant that was linked to TCR beta V- and J-gene trimming. Per a later analysis, HLA-associated TCR beta chains showed more clonal expansion than other, equally common TCR beta chains.

The PCR had 60 Vbeta and 13 Jbeta primers. Data came from immunoSEQ multiplex PCR; TCRdb stores just in-frame clones and leaves some out. Of 150,000 to 200,000 clones listed, 82% are singletons. With 4 bases clipped from V and 5 bases from J, the junction kept 8 bases outside the gene matches. The germline V gene encodes CDR1 SGHVS and CDR2 FQNEAQ. CDR3 length: 15 amino acids. V is TRBV7-8 and J is TRBJ2-7; 10 positions match TRBD1. The receptor was derived from a man between 40 and 49 years old in good health and CMV-seronegative. What was sequenced was PBMCs. The DNA for the CDR3 is TGTGCCAGCAGCTCAAACCCCGGGACAGGGGACGAGCAGTACTTC. Its protein is CASSSNPGTGDEQYF.